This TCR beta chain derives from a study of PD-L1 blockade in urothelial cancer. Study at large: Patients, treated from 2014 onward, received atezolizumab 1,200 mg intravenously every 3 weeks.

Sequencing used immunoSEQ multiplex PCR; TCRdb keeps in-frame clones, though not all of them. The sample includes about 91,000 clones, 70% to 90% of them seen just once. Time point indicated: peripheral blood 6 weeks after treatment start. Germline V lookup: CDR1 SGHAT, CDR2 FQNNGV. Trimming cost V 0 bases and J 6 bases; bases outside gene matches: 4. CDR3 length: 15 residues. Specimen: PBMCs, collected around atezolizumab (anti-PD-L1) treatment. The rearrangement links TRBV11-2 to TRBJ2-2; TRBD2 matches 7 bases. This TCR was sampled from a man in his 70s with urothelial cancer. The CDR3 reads CASSLDWTSAGELFF. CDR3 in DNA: TGTGCCAGCAGCTTAGATTGGACTAGTGCCGGGGAGCTGTTTTTT.